This T cell receptor (beta chain) comes out of a study of CD8 T cells in ankylosing spondylitis. This clonotype was seen only a few times. The antigen is undetermined. A single record per CDR3 protein comes from TCRdb applying MiXCR to the 5' RACE reads. The sample holds over 450,000 distinct CDR3 sequences, roughly 13% seen once. Study-level points and caveats: Disease-linked clones were found to be CD8+ and relatively rare in peripheral blood. Past studies reported some motif variants in reactive arthritis synovial fluid and blood. Ankylosing spondylitis blood appeared to carry a characteristic TCR beta motif of roughly 8 highly homologous variants.

CDR1 and CDR2 from the germline V gene are SEHNR and FQNEAQ (reference sequence). The V end was cut by 1 base, the J end by 1 base, with 10 bases between. CDR3 length: 15 residues. This clonotype originated in a male donor with ankylosing spondylitis. The rearrangement joins TRBV7-9 to TRBJ1-1; D possibly corresponds to TRBD1 (6 bases). Source material: blood, either unsorted or a sorted T cell fraction (not recorded which). CDR3 sequence (DNA): TGTGCCAGCAGCTTAGGGGACAATCGGAACACTGAAGCTTTCTTT. Amino acids: CASSLGDNRNTEAFF.